These 9 T cell receptor beta chains were sequenced from one sample in a study of T cell repertoires in cytomegalovirus infection (dated 2019 in TCRdb). The run used an Illumina HiSeq 1500. The public reads were quality trimmed at Q25 with fastp and then assembled into clones with MiXCR by TCRdb, keeping productive beta chains. Every distinct CDR3 protein forms one entry, paired with its most common genes and DNA. This sample is represented by about 480,000 distinct CDR3 sequences; around 30% of them were singletons. The ten most abundant clones make up 15% to 20% of the sample. The antigens of these receptors remain unknown. The label giving this sample's treatment or condition can be read as: in vitro stimulation with specific CMV peptide epitopes to enrich CMV-specific T cells. This material consisted of cultured PBMCs, taken from culture after CMV antigen stimulation. These receptors came from a human donor in good health (CMV status not recorded). Some clones in this sample may be carry-over from other donors' samples.

The J gene is TRBJ2-3, the V gene TRBV12-3 or TRBV12-4, with D maybe TRBD2 (5 bases). V lost 6 bases, J lost 4 bases, and 11 bases lay in between. The CDR3 contains 13 residues. CDR3 DNA sequence: TGTGCCAGCAGCCAGCGGCTGGCAGATACGCAGTATTTT. Translation: CASSQRLADTQYF.

This clonotype came up many times. This chain connects TRBV7-2 to TRBJ2-1; D gene ambiguous. The CDR3 sequence is 16 residues long. Germline lookup yields CDR1 SGHTA and CDR2 FQGNSA. Trimming stripped 7 bases from V and 0 bases from J, with 16 bases between. CDR3 DNA: TGTGCCAGCATCCTCTTTCGGCCTTCCTCCTACAATGAGCAGTTCTTC. This codes for CASILFRPSSYNEQFF.

Comment on this clonotype: The CDR3 end shows no conserved phenylalanine or tryptophan, and so a read error is likely. This chain joins TRBV7-2 and TRBJ2-3; 12 nucleotides line up with TRBD2. Germline-derived CDR1 and CDR2 are SGHTA and FQGNSA. This CDR3 spans 17 amino acids. V was clipped by 5 bases and J by 3 bases; unmatched bases: 9. CDR3 nucleotides: TGTGCCAGCAGCCCTGGACTAGCGGGACCTCAAACAGATACGCAGTATTCT. Amino acids: CASSPGLAGPQTDTQYS.

V gene TRBV29-1 combines with J gene TRBJ1-1; 8 positions match TRBD1. The CDR3 consists of 12 residues. J was trimmed by 6 bases and V by 6 bases; bases with no gene match: 6. Germline values: CDR1 SQVTM, CDR2 ANQGSEA. The DNA for the CDR3 is TGCAGCGTGGACAGGGATACGGCTGAAGCTTTCTTT. Protein sequence: CSVDRDTAEAFF.

The chain carries TRBV20-1 and TRBJ2-4; TRBD2 might be the D (7 bases). The V gene lost 6 bases and the J gene lost 7 bases, with 10 bases spanning the gap. The CDR3 length is 11 residues. Germline CDR1 and CDR2: DFQATT and SNEGSKA (reference sequence). The CDR3 region is CSAGGRNIQYF. The CDR3 nucleotides read TGCAGTGCCGGGGGGCGGAACATTCAGTACTTC.

V is TRBV6-6 and J is TRBJ1-3; D call uncertain. The V end was cut by 6 bases, the J end by 4 bases, with 7 bases between. From germline, CDR1 is MNHNY and CDR2 SVGAGI (reference sequence). This CDR3 is 12 amino acids long. The CDR3, as DNA: TGTGCCAGCAGGCCAACAGGAAACACCATATATTTT. Encoded protein: CASRPTGNTIYF.

The V gene is TRBV7-9, the J gene TRBJ2-1; 8 nucleotides line up with TRBD2. J was trimmed by 13 bases and V by 3 bases; bases with no gene match: 5. Germline CDR1 and CDR2: SEHNR and FQNEAQ (reference sequence). This CDR3 has 12 residues. The CDR3 here is CASSFLSGTQFF. The DNA for the CDR3 is TGTGCCAGCAGCTTTCTTAGCGGGACACAGTTCTTC.

This clonotype has a count of ten or more. The CDR3: CASSLGRGARSYNEQFF. The DNA for the CDR3 is TGTGCCAGCAGCTTAGGGAGGGGAGCTAGGTCGTACAATGAGCAGTTCTTC. J is TRBJ2-1 and V is TRBV11-2; weak D call: TRBD2 (6 bases). CDR3 size: 17 residues. Germline V gene data show CDR1 as SGHAT and CDR2 as FQNNGV. V was shortened by 1 base and J by 4 bases, with 17 bases between the two germline ends.

This clonotype was counted between two and nine times. This chain connects TRBV20-1 to TRBJ2-1, with TRBD2 as a possible D gene (6 bases). This CDR3 contains 17 residues. V was shortened by 0 bases and J by 2 bases, with 17 bases between the two germline ends. Germline-derived CDR1 and CDR2 are DFQATT and SNEGSKA (reference sequence). CDR3 protein: CSARDPAERETYNEQFF. In DNA, the CDR3 is TGCAGTGCTAGAGACCCCGCGGAACGGGAGACCTACAATGAGCAGTTCTTC.